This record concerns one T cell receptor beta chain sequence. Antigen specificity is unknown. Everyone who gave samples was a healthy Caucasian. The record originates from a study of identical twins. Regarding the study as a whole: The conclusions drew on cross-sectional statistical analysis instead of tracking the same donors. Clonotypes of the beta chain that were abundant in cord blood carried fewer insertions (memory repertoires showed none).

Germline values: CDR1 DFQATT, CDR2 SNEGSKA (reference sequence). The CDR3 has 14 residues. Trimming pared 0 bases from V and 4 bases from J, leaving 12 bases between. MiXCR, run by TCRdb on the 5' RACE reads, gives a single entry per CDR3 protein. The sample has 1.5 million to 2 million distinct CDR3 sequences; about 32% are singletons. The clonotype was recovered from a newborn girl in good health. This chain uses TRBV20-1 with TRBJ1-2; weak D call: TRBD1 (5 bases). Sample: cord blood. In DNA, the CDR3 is TGCAGTGCTAGAGAGTCGGACAAGGGCTATGGCTACACCTTC. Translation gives CSARESDKGYGYTF.